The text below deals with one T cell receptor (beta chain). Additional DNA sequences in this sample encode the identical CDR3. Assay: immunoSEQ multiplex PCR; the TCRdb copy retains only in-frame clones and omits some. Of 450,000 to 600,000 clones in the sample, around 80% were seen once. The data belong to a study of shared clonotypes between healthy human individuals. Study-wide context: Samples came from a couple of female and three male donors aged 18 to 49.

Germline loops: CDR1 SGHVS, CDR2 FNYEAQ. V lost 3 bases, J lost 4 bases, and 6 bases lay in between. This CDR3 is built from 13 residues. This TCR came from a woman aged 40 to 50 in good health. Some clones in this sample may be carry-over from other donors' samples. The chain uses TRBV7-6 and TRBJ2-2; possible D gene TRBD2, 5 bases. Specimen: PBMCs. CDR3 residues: CASSFRGTGELFF. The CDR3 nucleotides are TGTGCCAGCAGCTTCCGGGGCACCGGGGAGCTGTTTTTT.